A single sample is the source of the 27 T cell receptor beta chains below, sequenced in a study of cytomegalovirus exposure and HLA in healthy donors. 13 Jbeta primers and 60 Vbeta primers were used for the PCR. Repertoires were generated with immunoSEQ multiplex PCR, while TCRdb's copy carries only in-frame clones and drops some. Here the sample spans some 130,000 clones, 75% to 85% being singletons. Sequencing was performed on PBMCs. These receptors were taken from a young man in good health and CMV-seronegative.

The chain joins TRBV27 to TRBJ2-7, with TRBD1 matching over 10 bases. Germline-derived CDR1 and CDR2 are MNHEY and SMNVEV (reference sequence). The CDR3 is 15 residues long. The trim removed 5 bases at V and 4 bases at J, leaving 8 bases unmatched. DNA for the CDR3: TGTGCCAGCAGTATATTACCGGGACAGGGGTACGAGCAGTACTTC. Its translation: CASSILPGQGYEQYF.

About this clone itself: Other DNA sequences in the sample encode the same CDR3. V usage is TRBV7-9 and J usage is TRBJ2-7, with D maybe TRBD2 (5 bases). V was trimmed by 5 bases and J by 3 bases, leaving 11 bases between them. Germline V gene data show CDR1 as SEHNR and CDR2 as FQNEAQ (reference sequence). CDR3 length equals 13 residues. The CDR3 here is CASSPPGSYEQYF. CDR3 nucleotide sequence: TGTGCCAGCAGCCCACCGGGAAGCTACGAGCAGTACTTC.

This chain connects TRBV14 to TRBJ2-3; 9 bases match TRBD2. V shed 2 bases and J 1 base; nucleotides not matched to a gene: 10. The CDR3 is 18 residues long. In germline, CDR1 is SGHDN, CDR2 FVKESK. CDR3 loop: CASSQPQRVAGGTDTQYF. The CDR3 DNA reads as TGTGCCAGCAGCCAACCCCAGAGGGTAGCGGGAGGCACAGATACGCAGTATTTT.

Turning to this clone: The junction departs from germline at one end; a sequencing error may be responsible. The chain uses TRBV28 and TRBJ1-1, with D perhaps TRBD1 (5 bases). The CDR3 length is 13 residues. The germline gives CDR1 MDHEN, CDR2 SYDVKM. CDR3 DNA sequence: TGTGCCAGCAGACGGGGGATGAACCCTGAAGCTTTCTTT. This translates into CASRRGMNPEAFF.

The rearrangement links TRBV27 to TRBJ2-5; 14 nucleotides line up with TRBD2. CDR3 length equals 18 residues. The trim removed 8 bases at V and 4 bases at J, leaving 15 bases unmatched. Germline V gene sequence: CDR1 MNHEY, CDR2 SMNVEV (reference sequence). The DNA of the CDR3 is TGTGCCAGCCGACGGAACATGGGACTAGCGGGAGATGGAGAGACCCAGTACTTC. Encoded protein: CASRRNMGLAGDGETQYF.

The chain carries TRBV27 and TRBJ2-7; TRBD1 matches 7 bases. Germline CDR1 MNHEY, CDR2 SMNVEV (reference sequence). The junction had 7 bases not matched to a gene; V was cut back by 6 bases and J by 2 bases. The CDR3 sequence is 14 residues long. CDR3 in amino acids: CASSTRDSPYEQYF. The CDR3 DNA sequence: TGTGCCAGCAGCACGAGGGACAGCCCCTACGAGCAGTACTTC.

This clone appeared a few times. The V and J genes are TRBV6-5 and TRBJ2-2; 10 nucleotides line up with TRBD1. V shed 0 bases and J 8 bases; nucleotides not matched to a gene: 3. The CDR3 runs to 15 residues. Per the germline V gene, CDR1 is MNHEY and CDR2 is SVGAGI. CDR3 region: CASSYSGTGAGELFF. CDR3 in DNA: TGTGCCAGCAGTTACTCCGGGACAGGGGCGGGGGAGCTGTTTTTT.

This rearrangement joins TRBV7-3 to TRBJ2-2; 7 bases match TRBD1. The trim removed 5 bases at V and 4 bases at J, leaving 7 bases unmatched. Germline V gene sequence: CDR1 SGHTA, CDR2 FQGTGA. CDR3 length: 15 residues. CDR3 protein: CASSPDRVGTGELFF. In DNA form, the CDR3 reads TGTGCCAGCAGCCCAGACAGGGTGGGCACCGGGGAGCTGTTTTTT.

The chain has TRBV10-1 and TRBJ2-7; 14 bases are shared with TRBD2. CDR1 WNHNN and CDR2 SYGVQD come from the germline V gene (reference sequence). CDR3 length equals 18 residues. V dropped 6 bases and J dropped 4; count of bases not matched to a gene: 14. Written as DNA, the CDR3 is TGCGCCAGCAGCCAAACTGCCGGACTAGCGGGAGGAAGATACGAGCAGTACTTC. Translation: CASSQTAGLAGGRYEQYF.

V gene TRBV5-1 combines with J gene TRBJ1-4; 9 positions match TRBD1. The V gene end was trimmed by 0 bases and the J gene end by 8 bases; junction bases not matched to a gene: 5. Germline V gene lookup returns CDR1 SGHRS and CDR2 YFSETQ. This CDR3 is built from 15 residues. CDR3 in amino acids: CASSLEGTGIEKLFF. The CDR3 DNA sequence: TGCGCCAGCAGCTTGGAAGGGACAGGGATCGAAAAACTGTTTTTT. The entire variable domain, with the rest obtained from reference TRBV5-1 and TRBJ1-4, is as follows: KAGVTQTPRYLIKTRGQQVTLSCSPISGHRSVSWYQQTPGQGLQFLFEYFSETQRNKGNFPGRFSGRQFSNSRSEMNVSTLELGDSALYLCASSLEGTGIEKLFFGSGTQLSVL.

This clone has more than one count but fewer than ten. This chain joins TRBV6-5 and TRBJ2-7; 7 nucleotides align to TRBD1. The CDR3 covers 15 residues. Germline CDR1 reads MNHEY; CDR2 reads SVGAGI. V trimming: 1 base; J trimming: 0 bases; junction bases outside the gene matches: 3. The CDR3 here is CASSYYRDSSYEQYF. As DNA, the CDR3 is TGTGCCAGCAGTTACTACCGGGACAGCTCCTACGAGCAGTACTTC.

This chain links TRBV28 with TRBJ1-2; 7 nucleotides align to TRBD1. V lost 4 bases to trimming and J lost 5 bases; unmatched junction nucleotides: 7. CDR3 length: 14 residues. Looked up from germline, CDR1 is MDHEN and CDR2 is SYDVKM. CDR3 nucleotides: TGTGCCAGCAGTTCCCCGGGACAGCTATATGGCTACACCTTC. Its translation is CASSSPGQLYGYTF.

V usage is TRBV5-1 and J usage is TRBJ2-2, with TRBD1 identical over 8 bases. The CDR3 runs 15 residues. The V segment lost 5 bases and the J segment 3 bases; nucleotides outside the gene matches: 6. Germline lookup yields CDR1 SGHRS and CDR2 YFSETQ. CDR3 amino acids: CASRSTGDHTGELFF. DNA of the CDR3: TGCGCCAGCAGGTCGACAGGGGATCACACCGGGGAGCTGTTTTTT.

Only one count was recorded for this clone. The genes are TRBV19 and TRBJ2-7, with 8 bases aligning to TRBD2. The CDR3 has 14 residues. The V gene end was trimmed by 3 bases and the J gene end by 3 bases; junction bases not matched to a gene: 4. Germline loops: CDR1 LNHDA, CDR2 SQIVND (reference sequence). The CDR3 bases are TGTGCCAGTAGTATGGGACTAGTTGGCTACGAGCAGTACTTC. Amino acids: CASSMGLVGYEQYF.

This sequence joins TRBV29-1 and TRBJ2-1, with 10 positions matching TRBD1. Germline lookup yields CDR1 SQVTM and CDR2 ANQGSEA. The CDR3 is made up of 14 amino acids. The trim removed 6 bases at V and 4 bases at J, leaving 6 bases unmatched. DNA of the CDR3: TGCAGCGTGGCGGGACAGGGGTATTACAATGAGCAGTTCTTC. Amino acids: CSVAGQGYYNEQFF.

The chain couples TRBV27 to TRBJ2-7, with 7 bases matching TRBD2. From germline, CDR1 is MNHEY and CDR2 SMNVEV (reference sequence). Unmatched junction bases numbered 6, after V lost 4 bases and J lost 0 bases. The CDR3 loop spans 15 amino acids. The CDR3 nucleotides read TGTGCCAGCAGTTCTTGGCGGGAGATCTCCTACGAGCAGTACTTC. It specifies CASSSWREISYEQYF.

This chain joins TRBV6-4 and TRBJ2-2; 14 positions match TRBD2. Germline lookup yields CDR1 MRHNA and CDR2 SNTAGT. The CDR3 contains 18 residues. The V segment lost 2 bases and the J segment 3 bases; nucleotides outside the gene matches: 5. CDR3 DNA sequence: TGTGCCAGCAGTGACCGACTAGCGGGAGGGTTGCACACCGGGGAGCTGTTTTTT. This sequence encodes CASSDRLAGGLHTGELFF.

V and J are TRBV28 and TRBJ2-1; 11 bases agree with TRBD2. Losses at the gene ends were 4 bases for V and 3 bases for J; bases not matched to a gene: 5. CDR1 MDHEN and CDR2 SYDVKM come from the germline V gene. The CDR3 has 16 residues. CDR3 DNA sequence: TGTGCCAGCAGTTCCGGGACTAGCGGTAACTACAATGAGCAGTTCTTC. Its protein product is CASSSGTSGNYNEQFF.

J is TRBJ2-3 and V is TRBV7-8; 7 bases match TRBD1. Germline V gene sequence: CDR1 SGHVS, CDR2 FQNEAQ. Losses at the gene ends were 6 bases for V and 4 bases for J; bases not matched to a gene: 7. The CDR3 contains 14 residues. CDR3 nucleotides: TGTGCCAGCAGGGACAGGAAATCCCCAGATACGCAGTATTTT. It specifies CASRDRKSPDTQYF.

This chain connects TRBV28 to TRBJ2-1; 10 bases are shared with TRBD2. The V segment lost 5 bases and the J segment 2 bases; nucleotides outside the gene matches: 3. The CDR3 is 15 residues long. Per the germline V gene, CDR1 is MDHEN and CDR2 is SYDVKM. The CDR3 nucleotides read TGTGCCAGCAGTCCTAGCGGGAGTACCTACAATGAGCAGTTCTTC. The encoded protein is CASSPSGSTYNEQFF.

The chain has TRBV4-1 and TRBJ2-1, with 7 bases lining up with TRBD2. The trim removed 1 base at V and 3 bases at J, leaving 9 bases unmatched. In germline, CDR1 is MGHRA, CDR2 YSYEKL. The CDR3 contains 17 residues. CDR3 bases: TGCGCCAGCAGCCAAGCTCTCCTAGCGGACGACTACAATGAGCAGTTCTTC. Its translation: CASSQALLADDYNEQFF.

The chain recombines TRBV28 with TRBJ1-3; D is ambiguous. The CDR3 spans 16 residues. The ends were cut back, 2 bases at V and 2 bases at J, with 13 bases in the middle. CDR1 is MDHEN and CDR2 is SYDVKM in the germline V gene. CDR3 loop: CASSLDPRSTGNTIYF. DNA of the CDR3: TGTGCCAGCAGTTTAGATCCCCGGTCTACTGGAAACACCATATATTTT. The full variable domain, its missing parts supplied by reference TRBV28 and TRBJ1-3, is DVKVTQSSRYLVKRTGEKVFLECVQDMDHENMFWYRQDPGLGLRLIYFSYDVKMKEKGDIPEGYSVSREKKERFSLILESASTNQTSMYLCASSLDPRSTGNTIYFGEGSWLTVV.

This chain uses TRBV28 with TRBJ1-2, with 9 bases lining up with TRBD1. V was clipped by 8 bases and J by 7 bases; unmatched bases: 8. The length of the CDR3 is 13 residues. Looked up from germline, CDR1 is MDHEN and CDR2 is SYDVKM. This CDR3 is CASGTGFMGGYTF. DNA of the CDR3: TGTGCCAGCGGGACAGGGTTCATGGGTGGCTACACCTTC.

This clone showed up just once. The chain uses TRBV5-4 and TRBJ1-2; tentatively, D is TRBD1 (6 bases). Looked up from germline, CDR1 is SGHNT and CDR2 is YYREEE (reference sequence). V was pared by 4 bases and J by 8 bases, with 21 bases between. This CDR3 contains 15 residues. The CDR3 reads CASSLSEQGSQGYTF. The CDR3 bases are TGTGCCAGCAGCCTTTCGGAACAGGGATCGCAGGGCTACACCTTC.

This chain uses TRBV5-4 with TRBJ2-7; 7 bases fit TRBD1. V was pared by 6 bases and J by 3 bases, with 12 bases of the junction left unmatched. The CDR3 extends over 15 amino acids. Per germline, CDR1 SGHNT and CDR2 YYREEE (reference sequence). The CDR3 DNA is TGTGCCAGCACCTCACAGACAGGGCCGAACTACGAGCAGTACTTC. Protein: CASTSQTGPNYEQYF.

CDR3 bases: TGCGCCAGCAGCTTGGGAGCGGATAGCTCCTACGAGCAGTACTTC. Its translation: CASSLGADSSYEQYF. The V and J genes are TRBV5-1 and TRBJ2-5; a possible D gene is TRBD2 (5 bases). The J call is in doubt because the DNA end fits TRBJ2-7 better. The length of the CDR3 is 15 residues. The germline V gene encodes CDR1 SGHRS and CDR2 YFSETQ.

This chain links TRBV6-6 with TRBJ1-6, with unresolved D. Trimming took 8 bases from V and 3 from J, leaving 17 bases between them. Germline V gives CDR1 MNHNY, CDR2 SVGAGI (reference sequence). The CDR3 contains 16 residues. DNA of the CDR3: TGTGCCAGCTGTGGGGAGGGATCCCTCTATAATTCACCCCTCCACTTT. Protein sequence: CASCGEGSLYNSPLHF.